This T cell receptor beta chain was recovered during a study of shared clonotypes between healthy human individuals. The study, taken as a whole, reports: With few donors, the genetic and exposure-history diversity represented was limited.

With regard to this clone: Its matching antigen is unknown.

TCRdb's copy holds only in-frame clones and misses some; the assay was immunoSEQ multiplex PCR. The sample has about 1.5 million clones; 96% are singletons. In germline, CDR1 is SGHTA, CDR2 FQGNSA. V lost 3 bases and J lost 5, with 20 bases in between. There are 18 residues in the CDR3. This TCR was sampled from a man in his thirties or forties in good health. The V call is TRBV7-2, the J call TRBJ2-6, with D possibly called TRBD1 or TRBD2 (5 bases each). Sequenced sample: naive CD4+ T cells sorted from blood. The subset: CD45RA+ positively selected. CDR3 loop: CASSFRNRTLRWANVLTF. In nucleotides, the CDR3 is TGTGCCAGCAGCTTTAGGAACAGGACTTTGAGATGGGCCAACGTCCTGACTTTC.